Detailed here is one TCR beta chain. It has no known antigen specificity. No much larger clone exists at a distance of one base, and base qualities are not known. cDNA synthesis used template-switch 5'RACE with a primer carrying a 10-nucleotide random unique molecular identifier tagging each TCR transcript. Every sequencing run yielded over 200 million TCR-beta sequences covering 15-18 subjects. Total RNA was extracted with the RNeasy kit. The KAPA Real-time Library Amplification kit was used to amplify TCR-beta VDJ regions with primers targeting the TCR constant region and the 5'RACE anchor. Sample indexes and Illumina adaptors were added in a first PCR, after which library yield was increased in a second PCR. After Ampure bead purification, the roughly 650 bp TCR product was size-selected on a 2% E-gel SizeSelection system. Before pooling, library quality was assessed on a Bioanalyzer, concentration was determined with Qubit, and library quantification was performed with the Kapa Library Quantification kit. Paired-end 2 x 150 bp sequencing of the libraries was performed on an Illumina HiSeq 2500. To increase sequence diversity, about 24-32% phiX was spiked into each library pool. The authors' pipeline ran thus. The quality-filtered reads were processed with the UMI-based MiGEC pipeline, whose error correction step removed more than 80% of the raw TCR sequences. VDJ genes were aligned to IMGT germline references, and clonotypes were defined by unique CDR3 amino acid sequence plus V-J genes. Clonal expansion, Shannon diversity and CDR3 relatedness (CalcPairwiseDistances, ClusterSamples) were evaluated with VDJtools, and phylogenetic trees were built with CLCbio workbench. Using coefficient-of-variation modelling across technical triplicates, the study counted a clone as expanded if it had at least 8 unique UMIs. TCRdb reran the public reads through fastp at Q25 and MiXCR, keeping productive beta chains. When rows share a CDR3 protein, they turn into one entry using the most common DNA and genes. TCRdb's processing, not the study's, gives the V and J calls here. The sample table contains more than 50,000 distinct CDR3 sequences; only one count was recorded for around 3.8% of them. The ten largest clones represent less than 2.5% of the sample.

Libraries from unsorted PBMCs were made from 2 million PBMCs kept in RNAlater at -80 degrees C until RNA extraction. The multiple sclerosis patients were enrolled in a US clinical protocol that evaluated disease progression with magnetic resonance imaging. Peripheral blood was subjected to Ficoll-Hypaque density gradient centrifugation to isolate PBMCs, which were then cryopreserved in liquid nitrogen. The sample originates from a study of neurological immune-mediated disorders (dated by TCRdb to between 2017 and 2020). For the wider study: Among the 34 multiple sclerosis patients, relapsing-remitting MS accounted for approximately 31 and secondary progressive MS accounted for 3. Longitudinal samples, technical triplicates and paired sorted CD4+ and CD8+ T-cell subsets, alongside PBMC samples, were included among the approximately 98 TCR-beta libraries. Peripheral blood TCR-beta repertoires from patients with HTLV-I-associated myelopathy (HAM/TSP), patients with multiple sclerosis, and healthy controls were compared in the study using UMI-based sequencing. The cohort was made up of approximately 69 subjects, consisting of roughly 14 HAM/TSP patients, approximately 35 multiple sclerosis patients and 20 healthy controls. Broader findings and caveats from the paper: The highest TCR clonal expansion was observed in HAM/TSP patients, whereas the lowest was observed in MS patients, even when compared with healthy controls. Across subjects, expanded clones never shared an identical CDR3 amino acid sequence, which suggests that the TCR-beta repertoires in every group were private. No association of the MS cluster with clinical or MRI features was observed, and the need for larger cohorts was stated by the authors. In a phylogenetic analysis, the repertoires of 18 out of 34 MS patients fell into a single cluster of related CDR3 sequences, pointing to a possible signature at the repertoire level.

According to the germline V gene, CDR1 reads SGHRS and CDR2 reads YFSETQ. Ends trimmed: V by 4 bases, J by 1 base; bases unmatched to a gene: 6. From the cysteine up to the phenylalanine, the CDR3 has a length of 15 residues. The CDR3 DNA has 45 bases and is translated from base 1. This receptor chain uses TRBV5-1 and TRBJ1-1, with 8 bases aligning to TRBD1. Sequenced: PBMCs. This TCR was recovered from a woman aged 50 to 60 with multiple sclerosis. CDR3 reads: CASSDLGQENTEAFF. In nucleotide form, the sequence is TGCGCCAGCAGCGATTTGGGACAGGAGAACACTGAAGCTTTCTTT.